One and the same sample provided the 11 T cell receptor beta chains below, sequenced in a study of cytomegalovirus exposure and HLA in healthy donors. Primers for the PCR totalled 60 Vbeta and 13 Jbeta. Clones were read by immunoSEQ multiplex PCR, and TCRdb kept only the in-frame ones, dropping some. The top ten hold 1.5% to 2% of the sample, which has hundreds of thousands of clones, about 79% seen once. The sequencing sample was made of PBMCs. The receptor source for this set is a male donor in good health and CMV-seronegative.

V gene TRBV5-4 combines with J gene TRBJ2-1; the match to TRBD2 covers 7 bases. The CDR3 spans 15 residues. V shed 0 bases, J shed 9 bases, and the junction held 9 bases outside the gene matches. Germline assignment: CDR1 SGHNT and CDR2 YYREEE (reference sequence). The CDR3 nucleotides are TGTGCCAGCAGCTTGGAGCGGGACGGAGGCGGTGAGCAGTTCTTC. It specifies CASSLERDGGGEQFF.

This sequence joins TRBV25-1 and TRBJ2-3, with 9 bases fitting TRBD2. In germline, CDR1 is MGHDK, CDR2 SYGVNS. Trimming cost V 3 bases and J 6 bases; bases outside gene matches: 4. CDR3 size: 14 residues. In nucleotides, the CDR3 is TGTGCCAGCAGTGATGCGGGGGGGTCTGATACGCAGTATTTT. As protein: CASSDAGGSDTQYF.

The V call is TRBV2, the J call TRBJ1-5; D is possibly TRBD1 (6 bases). Germline V CDR1 and CDR2: SNHLY, FYNNEI. V was pared by 6 bases and J by 8 bases, with 20 bases between. The CDR3 is 15 residues long. CDR3 loop: CASRIIRGGSEPQHF. In DNA form, the CDR3 reads TGTGCCAGCAGAATCATCCGGGGGGGCAGTGAGCCCCAGCATTTT.

This clone was found many times. The V and J genes are TRBV4-3 and TRBJ1-1, with unresolved D. The CDR3 totals 13 residues. Trimming removed 1 base at V and 5 bases at J, with 8 bases between. The germline CDR1 and CDR2 sequences are LGHNA and YSLEER. CDR3 DNA sequence: TGCGCCAGCAGCCAAGTGGGCAGAACTGAAGCTTTCTTT. As protein: CASSQVGRTEAFF.

The V gene is TRBV7-9, the J gene TRBJ1-2; 7 nucleotides align to TRBD1. The CDR3 loop spans 12 amino acids. Per germline, CDR1 SEHNR and CDR2 FQNEAQ (reference sequence). The V gene end was trimmed by 5 bases and the J gene end by 4 bases; junction bases not matched to a gene: 1. CDR3 nucleotide sequence: TGTGCCAGCAGCACAGGGGTCTATGGCTACACCTTC. This codes for CASSTGVYGYTF.

The chain uses TRBV9 and TRBJ1-1; D perhaps matches TRBD1 (5 bases). V lost 0 bases and J 5 bases, leaving 14 bases between the germline ends. Germline V gene data show CDR1 as SGDLS and CDR2 as YYNGEE. The CDR3 covers 15 residues. The CDR3 nucleotides read TGTGCCAGCAGCGTAGGAGGAGGGGCACGGACTGAAGCTTTCTTT. It specifies CASSVGGGARTEAFF.

The rearrangement uses TRBV5-1 and TRBJ1-6, with 9 bases identical to TRBD1. The V and J ends lost 2 bases and 7 bases, in that order; junction bases with no gene match: 1. CDR3 length equals 14 residues. Germline CDR1 reads SGHRS; CDR2 reads YFSETQ. The CDR3 loop reads CASSLTGGNSPLHF. For the CDR3, the DNA is TGCGCCAGCAGCTTAACAGGGGGCAATTCACCCCTCCACTTT.

There are a few counts of this clone. The genes are TRBV7-2 and TRBJ1-2; no clear D gene. CDR1 and CDR2 (germline): SGHTA, FQGNSA. CDR3 length: 13 amino acids. Trimming removed 2 bases from V and 4 bases from J, with 8 bases in between. The CDR3 region has the DNA TGTGCCAGCAGCTTACCAGGCCTCTATGGCTACACCTTC. Translated: CASSLPGLYGYTF.

The J gene is TRBJ1-3, the V gene TRBV5-1, with TRBD1 matching 9 bases. The CDR3 totals 16 residues. The germline V gene encodes CDR1 SGHRS and CDR2 YFSETQ. V shed 0 bases and J 2 bases; nucleotides not matched to a gene: 3. For the CDR3, the DNA is TGCGCCAGCAGCTTGGGAGGGACAGGGACTGGAAACACCATATATTTT. Translated, it gives CASSLGGTGTGNTIYF.

The CDR3 nucleotides are TGTGCCAGTAGCACCGGACTAGCGGGGTACAATGAGCAGTTCTTC. It translates to CASSTGLAGYNEQFF. The chain has TRBV19 and TRBJ2-1; 12 positions match TRBD2. Germline V gives CDR1 LNHDA, CDR2 SQIVND (reference sequence). The length of the CDR3 is 15 residues. J gave up 4 bases and V 6 bases, and 4 bases lay outside the gene matches.

The rearrangement joins TRBV7-9 to TRBJ2-1; 9 bases agree with TRBD2. The CDR3 sequence is 14 residues long. V dropped 7 bases and J dropped 8; count of bases not matched to a gene: 9. Germline V gene data show CDR1 as SEHNR and CDR2 as FQNEAQ (reference sequence). CDR3 sequence: CASKPGLAKDEQFF. In DNA form, the CDR3 reads TGTGCCAGCAAACCGGGACTAGCTAAGGATGAGCAGTTCTTC.